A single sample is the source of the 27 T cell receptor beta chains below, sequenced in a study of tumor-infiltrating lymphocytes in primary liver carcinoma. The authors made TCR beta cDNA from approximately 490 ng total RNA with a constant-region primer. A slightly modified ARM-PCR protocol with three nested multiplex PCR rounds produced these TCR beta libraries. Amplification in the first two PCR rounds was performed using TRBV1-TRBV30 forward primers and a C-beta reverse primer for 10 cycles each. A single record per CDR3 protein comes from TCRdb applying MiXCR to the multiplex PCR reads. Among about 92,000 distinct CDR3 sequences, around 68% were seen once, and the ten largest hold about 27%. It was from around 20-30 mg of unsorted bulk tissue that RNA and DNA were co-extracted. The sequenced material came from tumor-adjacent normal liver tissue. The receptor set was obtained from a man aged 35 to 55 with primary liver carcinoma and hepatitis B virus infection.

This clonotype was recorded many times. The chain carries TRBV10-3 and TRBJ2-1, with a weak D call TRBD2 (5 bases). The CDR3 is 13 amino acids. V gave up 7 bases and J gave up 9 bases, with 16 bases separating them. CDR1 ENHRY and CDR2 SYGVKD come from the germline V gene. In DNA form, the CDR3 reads TGTGCCATCACGGCCGGGGAAGTCGGTGAGCAGTTCTTC. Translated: CAITAGEVGEQFF.

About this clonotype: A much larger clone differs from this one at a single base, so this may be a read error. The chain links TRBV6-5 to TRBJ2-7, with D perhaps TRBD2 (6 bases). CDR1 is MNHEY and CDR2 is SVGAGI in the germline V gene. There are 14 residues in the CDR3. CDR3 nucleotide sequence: TGTACCAGCAAACGGGAGAACCGGGGGTACGAGCAGTACTTC. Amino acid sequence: CTSKRENRGYEQYF.

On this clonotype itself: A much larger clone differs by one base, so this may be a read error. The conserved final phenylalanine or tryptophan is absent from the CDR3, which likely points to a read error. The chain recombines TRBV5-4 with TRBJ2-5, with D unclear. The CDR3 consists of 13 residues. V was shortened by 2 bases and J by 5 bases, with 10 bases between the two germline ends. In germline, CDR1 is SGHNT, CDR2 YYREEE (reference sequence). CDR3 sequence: CASSFPPGETQYI. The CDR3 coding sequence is TGTGCCAGCAGCTTTCCTCCTGGGGAGACCCAGTACATC.

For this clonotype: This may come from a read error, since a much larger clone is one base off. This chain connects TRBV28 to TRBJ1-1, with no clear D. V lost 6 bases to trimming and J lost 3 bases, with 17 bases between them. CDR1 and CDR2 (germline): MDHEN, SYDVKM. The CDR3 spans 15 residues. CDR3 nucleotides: TGTGCCAGCAGATTCCGGGGTAATGCGGACACTGAAGCTTTCTTT. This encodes CASRFRGNADTEAFF.

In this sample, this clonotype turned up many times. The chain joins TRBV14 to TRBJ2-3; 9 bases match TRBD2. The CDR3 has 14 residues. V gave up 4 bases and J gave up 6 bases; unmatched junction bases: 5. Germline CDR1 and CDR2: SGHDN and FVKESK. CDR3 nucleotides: TGTGCCAGCAGCCCTAGCGGGATCCCGGATACGCAGTATTTT. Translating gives CASSPSGIPDTQYF.

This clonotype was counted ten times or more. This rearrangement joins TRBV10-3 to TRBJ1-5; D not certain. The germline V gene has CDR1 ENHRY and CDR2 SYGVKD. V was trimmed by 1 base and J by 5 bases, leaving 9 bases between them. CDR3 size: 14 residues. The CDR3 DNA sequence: TGTGCCATCAGTGAGTATGAGGGCGATCAGCCCCAGCATTTT. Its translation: CAISEYEGDQPQHF.

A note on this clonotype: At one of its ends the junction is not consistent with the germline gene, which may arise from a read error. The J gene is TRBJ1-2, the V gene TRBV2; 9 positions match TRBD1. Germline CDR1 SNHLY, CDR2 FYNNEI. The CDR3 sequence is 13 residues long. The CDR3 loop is CASRGQGLSGYIF. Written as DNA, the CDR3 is TGTGCCAGCCGGGGACAGGGCTTAAGTGGCTACATCTTC. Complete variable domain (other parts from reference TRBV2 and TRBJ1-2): EPEVTQTPSHQVTQMGQEVILRCVPISNHLYFYWYRQILGQKVEFLVSFYNNEISEKSEIFDDQFSVERPDGSNFTLKIRSTKLEDSAMYFCASRGQGLSGYIFGSGTRLTVV.

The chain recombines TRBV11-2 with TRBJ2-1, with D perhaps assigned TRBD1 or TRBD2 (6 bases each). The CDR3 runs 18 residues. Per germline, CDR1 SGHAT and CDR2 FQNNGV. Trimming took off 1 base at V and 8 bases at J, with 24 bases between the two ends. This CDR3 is CASSLAYQTRGGTHEQFF. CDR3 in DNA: TGTGCCAGCAGCTTAGCATACCAGACCAGAGGGGGGACCCATGAGCAGTTCTTC.

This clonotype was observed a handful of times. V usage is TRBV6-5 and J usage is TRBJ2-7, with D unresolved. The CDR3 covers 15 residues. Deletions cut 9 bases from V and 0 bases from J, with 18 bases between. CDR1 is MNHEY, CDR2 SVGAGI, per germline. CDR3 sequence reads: CASCFNHVDSYEQYF. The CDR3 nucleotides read TGTGCCAGTTGTTTTAACCACGTAGACTCCTACGAGCAGTACTTC.

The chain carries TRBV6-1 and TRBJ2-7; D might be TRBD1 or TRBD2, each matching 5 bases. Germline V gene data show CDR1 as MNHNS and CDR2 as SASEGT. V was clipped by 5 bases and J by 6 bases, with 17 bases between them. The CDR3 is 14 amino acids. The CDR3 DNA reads TGTGCCAGCAGTAAAGGGTGGGACCCCTGCGAGCAGTACTTC. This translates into CASSKGWDPCEQYF.

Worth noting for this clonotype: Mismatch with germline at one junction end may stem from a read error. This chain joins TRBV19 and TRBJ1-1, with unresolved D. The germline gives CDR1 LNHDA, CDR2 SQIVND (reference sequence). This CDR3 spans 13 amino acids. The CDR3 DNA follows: TGTGTCAGTGAACCGGGCCTTAACACTGAAGCTTTCTTT. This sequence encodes CVSEPGLNTEAFF. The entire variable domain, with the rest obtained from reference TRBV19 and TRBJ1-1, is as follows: DGGITQSPKYLFRKEGQNVTLSCEQNLNHDAMYWYRQDPGQGLRLIYYSQIVNDFQKGDIAEGYSVSREKKESFPLTVTSAQKNPTAFYLCVSEPGLNTEAFFGQGTRLTVV.

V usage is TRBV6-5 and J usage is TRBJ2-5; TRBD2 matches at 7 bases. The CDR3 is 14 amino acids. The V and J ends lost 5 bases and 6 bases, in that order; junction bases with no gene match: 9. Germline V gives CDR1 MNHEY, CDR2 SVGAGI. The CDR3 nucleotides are TGTGCCAGCAGTCAAGCGGGATCTGGGAAGACCCAGTACTTC. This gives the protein CASSQAGSGKTQYF.

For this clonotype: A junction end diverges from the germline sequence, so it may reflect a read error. CDR3 protein: CAGSHGGSYEQYF. CDR3 bases: TGCGCCGGCAGCCACGGGGGTTCCTACGAACAGTACTTC. The genes are TRBV4-1 and TRBJ2-7; weak D call: TRBD2 (6 bases). Germline CDR1 reads MGHRA; CDR2 reads YSYEKL. The length of the CDR3 is 13 residues.

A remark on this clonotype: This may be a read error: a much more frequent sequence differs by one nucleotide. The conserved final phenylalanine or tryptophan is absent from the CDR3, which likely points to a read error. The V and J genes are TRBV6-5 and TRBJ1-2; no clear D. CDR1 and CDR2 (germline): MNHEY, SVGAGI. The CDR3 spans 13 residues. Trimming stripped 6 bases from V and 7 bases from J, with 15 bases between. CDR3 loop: CASSPLSVAGYTL. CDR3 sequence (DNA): TGTGCCAGCAGCCCCCTTTCGGTGGCTGGCTACACCCTC.

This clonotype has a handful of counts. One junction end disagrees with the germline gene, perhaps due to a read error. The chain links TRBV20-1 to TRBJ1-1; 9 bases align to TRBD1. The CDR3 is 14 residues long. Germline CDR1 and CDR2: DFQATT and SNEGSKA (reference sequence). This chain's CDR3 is CSAREGQGSGEAFF. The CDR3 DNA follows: TGCAGTGCTAGAGAGGGACAGGGAAGTGGTGAAGCCTTCTTT.

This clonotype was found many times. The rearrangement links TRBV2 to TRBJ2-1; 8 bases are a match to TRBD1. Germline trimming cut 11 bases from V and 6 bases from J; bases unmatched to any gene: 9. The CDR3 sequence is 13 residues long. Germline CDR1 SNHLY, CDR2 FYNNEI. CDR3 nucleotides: TGTGCCGGCTACAGGGGGATGGCCAATGAGCAGTTCTTC. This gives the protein CAGYRGMANEQFF.

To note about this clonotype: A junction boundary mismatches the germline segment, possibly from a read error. This CDR3 reads CANSLFGGSAGELFF. CDR3 in DNA: TGTGCCAACAGCTTATTCGGAGGTTCGGCCGGGGAGCTGTTTTTT. The J gene is TRBJ2-2, the V gene TRBV11-2; possibly TRBD2 for D (5 bases). Germline CDR1 and CDR2: SGHAT and FQNNGV. The CDR3 is 15 residues long.

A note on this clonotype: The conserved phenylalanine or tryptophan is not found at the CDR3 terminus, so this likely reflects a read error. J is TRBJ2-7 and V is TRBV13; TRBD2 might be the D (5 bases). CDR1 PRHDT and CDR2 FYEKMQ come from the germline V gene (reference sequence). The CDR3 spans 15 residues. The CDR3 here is CASSLVSGEVYGQYL. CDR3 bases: TGTGCCAGCAGCTTAGTCAGCGGCGAGGTTTACGGGCAGTACCTC.

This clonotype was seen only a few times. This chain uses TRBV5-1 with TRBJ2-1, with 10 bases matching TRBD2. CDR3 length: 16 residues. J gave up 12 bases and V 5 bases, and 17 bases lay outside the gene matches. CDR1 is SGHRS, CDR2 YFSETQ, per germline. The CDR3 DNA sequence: TGCGCCAGCAGTTCGTCGAGCGGGAGGGCCGAGGGTGGGCAGTTCTTC. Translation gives CASSSSSGRAEGGQFF.

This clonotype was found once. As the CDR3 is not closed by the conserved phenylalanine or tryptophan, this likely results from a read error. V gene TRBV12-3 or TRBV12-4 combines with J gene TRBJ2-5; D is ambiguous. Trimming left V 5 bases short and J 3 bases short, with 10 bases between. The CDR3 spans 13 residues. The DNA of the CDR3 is TGTGCCAGCAGTAGTGGACCTGAAGAGACCCAGTACTTA. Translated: CASSSGPEETQYL.

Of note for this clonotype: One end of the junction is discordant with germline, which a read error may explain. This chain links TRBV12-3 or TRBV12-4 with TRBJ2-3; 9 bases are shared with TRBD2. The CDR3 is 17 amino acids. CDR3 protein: CAGRPTTSGIYTDTQYF. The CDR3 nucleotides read TGTGCCGGCAGACCAACGACTAGCGGTATTTACACAGACACGCAGTATTTT.

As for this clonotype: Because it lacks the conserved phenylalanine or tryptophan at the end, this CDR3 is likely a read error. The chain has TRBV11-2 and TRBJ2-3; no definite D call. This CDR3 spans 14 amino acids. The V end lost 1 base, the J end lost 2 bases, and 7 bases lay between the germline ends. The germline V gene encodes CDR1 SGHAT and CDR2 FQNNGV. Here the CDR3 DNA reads TGTGCCAGCAGCTTAGGTGACAACACAGATACGCAGTATTCA. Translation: CASSLGDNTDTQYS.

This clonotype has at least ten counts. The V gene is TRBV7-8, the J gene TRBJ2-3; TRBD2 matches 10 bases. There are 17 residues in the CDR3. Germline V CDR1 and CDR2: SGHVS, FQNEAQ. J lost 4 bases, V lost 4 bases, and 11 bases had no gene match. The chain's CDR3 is CASSSQALAGVADTQYF. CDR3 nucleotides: TGTGCCAGCAGCTCCCAAGCCCTAGCGGGAGTAGCAGATACGCAGTATTTT.

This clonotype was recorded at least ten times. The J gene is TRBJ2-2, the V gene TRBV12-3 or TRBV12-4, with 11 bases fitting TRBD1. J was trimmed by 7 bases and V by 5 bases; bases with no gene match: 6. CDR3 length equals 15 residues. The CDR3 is CASSHGTGGLGELFF. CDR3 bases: TGTGCCAGCAGTCATGGGACAGGGGGTCTCGGGGAGCTGTTTTTT.

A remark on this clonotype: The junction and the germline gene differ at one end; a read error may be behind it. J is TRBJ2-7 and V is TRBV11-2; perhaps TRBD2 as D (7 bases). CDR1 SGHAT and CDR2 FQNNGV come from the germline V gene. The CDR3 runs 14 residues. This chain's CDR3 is CASSLTRGDYERYF. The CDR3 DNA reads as TGTGCCAGCAGCTTAACTAGGGGGGACTACGAGCGGTACTTC.

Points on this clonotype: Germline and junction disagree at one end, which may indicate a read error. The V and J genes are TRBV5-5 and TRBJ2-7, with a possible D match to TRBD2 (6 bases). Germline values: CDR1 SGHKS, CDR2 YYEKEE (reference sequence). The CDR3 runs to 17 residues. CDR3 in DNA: TGTGTCAGCAGCTTTGCCCCCCCGAGCGGAGGGGTCTATGAGCAGTACTTC. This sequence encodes CVSSFAPPSGGVYEQYF.

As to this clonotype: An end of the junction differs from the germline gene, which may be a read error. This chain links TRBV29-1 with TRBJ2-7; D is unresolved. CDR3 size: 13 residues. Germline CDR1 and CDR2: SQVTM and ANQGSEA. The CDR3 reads CSVELTESCEQYF. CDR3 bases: TGCAGTGTTGAATTAACAGAATCCTGCGAGCAGTACTTC.